The source of this T cell receptor (beta chain) is a study of shared clonotypes between healthy human individuals. About the study: CD8 memory received one plate per donor, CD8 naive two, CD4 memory three and CD4 naive three. Findings and caveats of the study: The sampled material consisted only of blood, and tissue repertoires are likely to differ. Rarefaction revealed incomplete sorted-subset sequencing despite large depth.

CD45RO-negative, CCR7-selected cells formed the naive CD8 fraction, which excluded terminally differentiated effector memory CD45RA+ cells. Authors' data handling: Owing to the provision of junction-only sequences devoid of quality scores by immunoSEQ, filtering differed. Method: immunoSEQ multiplex PCR; TCRdb's copy keeps in-frame clones and lacks some. The D gene and trimming were derived from the DNA, and the V and J assignments and clone size from that table. Here the sample spans approximately 740,000 clones, 80% to 95% being singletons. The CDR3 covers 14 residues. The J segment lost 6 bases and the V segment lost 3 bases, leaving 10 bases of the junction unmatched. CDR1 is SQVTM and CDR2 is ANQGSEA in the germline V gene. With respect to this clone: What it binds is unknown.

This sequence was found in a man aged 25 to 40 in good health. Sequencing used naive CD8+ T cells sorted from blood. The genes are TRBV29-1 and TRBJ2-7, with 8 bases lining up with TRBD2. The CDR3 sequence: CSVDLPGTSREQYF. CDR3 DNA: TGCAGCGTTGACCTCCCCGGGACTAGTCGCGAGCAGTACTTC.